Listed below are T cell receptor beta chains from one sample, sequenced in a study of shared clonotypes between healthy human individuals. Sequencing used immunoSEQ multiplex PCR; TCRdb keeps in-frame clones, though not all of them. This repertoire shows around 500,000 clones, 79% found once; its top ten account for approximately 12%. Sequenced material: PBMCs. The source of these receptors is a woman aged 40 to 50 in good health. Some clones in this sample may be carry-over from other donors' samples. CDR3s include the opening cysteine and the closing phenylalanine or tryptophan. A D gene is named only where the DNA matches it firmly. Some rows mark clone size as missing; the rest say once, few, many or name a class of expanded clone.

j_gene,abundance,d_gene,v_gene,CDR3nt,CDR3aa
TRBJ2-3,NA,TRBD2,TRBV10-2,TGCGCCAGCAGGGGGACTAGCGGGAGTGCAGATACGCAGTATTTT,CASRGTSGSADTQYF
TRBJ2-5,NA,TRBD1,TRBV5-4,TGTGCCAGCAGCTTGGGGACAGGGGAAGAGACCCAGTACTTC,CASSLGTGEETQYF
TRBJ2-2,NA,NA,TRBV7-6,TGTGCCAGCAGCTTAGCGGGCAGGGTAGGGGTCAACACCGGGGAGCTGTTTTTT,CASSLAGRVGVNTGELFF
TRBJ1-5,few,NA,TRBV30,TGTGCCTGGAGTGTAGGGGAGAATCAGCCCCAGCATTTT,CAWSVGENQPQHF
TRBJ1-6,many,NA,TRBV2,TGTGCCAGCAGTGTTGAGGCTTGGAATTCACCCCTCCACTTT,CASSVEAWNSPLHF
TRBJ2-1,NA,TRBD1,TRBV5-4,TGTGCCAGCAGCTCGCGACAGGGGGCGTGGGATGAGCAGTTCTTC,CASSSRQGAWDEQFF
TRBJ2-2,NA,NA,TRBV5-4,TGTGCCAGCAGCTCGAACAGGGTGGACACCGGGGAGCTGTTTTTT,CASSSNRVDTGELFF
TRBJ2-2,NA,NA,TRBV7-2,TGTGCCAGCAGCTTAGCGACGGGCGGGGAGCTGTTTTTT,CASSLATGGELFF
TRBJ1-1,NA,TRBD1,TRBV5-1,TGCGCCAGCAGCGCAAGAACAGGGGGCACGACTGAAGCTTTCTTT,CASSARTGGTTEAFF
TRBJ1-3,NA,NA,TRBV6-1,TGTGCCAGCAGTGACAGAATACACCTTGGAAACACCATATATTTT,CASSDRIHLGNTIYF
TRBJ1-3,NA,TRBD1,TRBV7-9,TGTGCCAGCAGCAGAGACAGGGTCTCTGGAAACACCATATATTTT,CASSRDRVSGNTIYF
TRBJ1-3,NA,NA,TRBV11-1,TGTGCCAGCAGCTTAGCGGATCCCTCGGACACCATATATTTT,CASSLADPSDTIYF
TRBJ2-1,few,TRBD2,TRBV4-1,TGCGCCAGCAGCCGACCAACTAGCGGGGACAACAATGAGCAGTTCTTC,CASSRPTSGDNNEQFF
TRBJ2-7,NA,NA,TRBV27,TGTGCCAGCAGTCCCACTGGGGGCCTCCCCGAATACGAGCAGTACTTC,CASSPTGGLPEYEQYF
TRBJ2-7,NA,NA,TRBV28,TGTGCCAGCAGTCATACTAGCGAGCAGTACTTC,CASSHTSEQYF
TRBJ2-1,NA,TRBD2,TRBV7-8,TGTGCCAGCAGCTTCAGCGGGAAGGATATGGATGAGCAGTTCTTC,CASSFSGKDMDEQFF
TRBJ2-7,NA,NA,TRBV5-1,TGCGCCAGCAGCTTGGTAGCGCGGGGTCGCGAGCAGTACTTC,CASSLVARGREQYF
TRBJ1-2,few,NA,TRBV7-2,TGTGCCAGCAGCTTTCAGGGAGCTAACTATGGCTACACCTTC,CASSFQGANYGYTF
TRBJ2-5,NA,TRBD1,TRBV15,TGTGCCACCAGCAGAGTCAGGGGGCAGGAGACCCAGTACTTC,CATSRVRGQETQYF
TRBJ2-5,NA,TRBD2,TRBV4-3,TGCGCCAGCAGCCCAAACGGCGGGAGGGGTGGAGAGACCCAGTACTTC,CASSPNGGRGGETQYF
TRBJ2-1,NA,TRBD2,TRBV5-1,TGCGCCAGCAGCTCCCCGGGAGGGCCGCCCACTGAGCAGTTCTTC,CASSSPGGPPTEQFF
TRBJ2-1,NA,NA,TRBV6-4,TGTGCCAGCAGTGACTCCTCGGAGGAGGTTGAGCAGTTCTTC,CASSDSSEEVEQFF
TRBJ1-5,NA,NA,TRBV27,TGTGCCAGCAGTTTATCAGGGAGCAATCAGCCCCAGCATTTT,CASSLSGSNQPQHF
TRBJ2-1,NA,NA,TRBV6-1,TGTGCCAGCAGTGAAACCCGACTAGGTGTTGGTGTTCAAGGGCGGAACAATGAGCAGTTCTTC,CASSETRLGVGVQGRNNEQFF
TRBJ2-5,NA,TRBD1,TRBV30,TGTGCCTGGACGGGGACAGGGCAAGAGACCCAGTACTTC,CAWTGTGQETQYF
TRBJ2-3,NA,TRBD2,TRBV7-3,TGTGCCAGCAGCCCCGTAGCGGGAGATACGCAGTATTTT,CASSPVAGDTQYF
TRBJ1-5,NA,NA,TRBV28,TGTGCCAGCAGTTTCCCGAATTCCAATCAGCCCCAGCATTTT,CASSFPNSNQPQHF
TRBJ1-5,NA,NA,TRBV19,TGTGCCAGTAGTAGGACCCTCGCCTCTCGTAGGGGCAATCAGCCCCAGCATTTT,CASSRTLASRRGNQPQHF
TRBJ2-7,NA,NA,TRBV29-1,TGCAGCGTTGTGACGGGGGTTAGGGAGCAGTACTTC,CSVVTGVREQYF
TRBJ2-4,few,NA,TRBV10-3,TGTGCCATCGGAAGTTTGGACATTCAGTACTTC,CAIGSLDIQYF
TRBJ2-5,NA,TRBD1,TRBV7-2,TGTGCCAGCAGCCGGGACAGCTTCCAAGAGACCCAGTACTTC,CASSRDSFQETQYF
TRBJ1-1,NA,TRBD1,TRBV4-1,TGCGCCAGCAGCCACAAACAGGGGATGAACACTGAAGCTTTCTTT,CASSHKQGMNTEAFF
TRBJ2-2,NA,NA,TRBV5-1,TGCGCCAGCAGCTTGGCAAATGCGAACACCGGGGAGCTGTTTTTT,CASSLANANTGELFF
TRBJ2-1,few,TRBD2,TRBV11-1,TGTGCCAGCAGCTCAGTGGCGGGAGGTCTTACCGAGCAGTTCTTC,CASSSVAGGLTEQFF
TRBJ2-5,NA,TRBD1,TRBV10-1,TGCGCCAGTAGAAAGATTACCGACAGGGGGAGGAAAGAGACCCAGTACTTC,CASRKITDRGRKETQYF